The clone carrying this TCR beta chain was detected ten times or more. Antigen unknown. The read finishes 3 residues shy of the CDR3 end, and the germline J gene is used to complete it. These data originate in a study of T cell clonality in common variable immunodeficiency. Sequencing input was equivalent genomic DNA from CVID and controls. Here immunoSEQ multiplex PCR was the method, and the copy in TCRdb shows in-frame clones only, minus some. The specimen has over 45,000 clones, none found just once. The study, taken as a whole, reports: Fewer TCRbeta clones were shared among CVID subjects than controls. CVID subjects had higher TCRbeta clonality than healthy controls, most marked in about a third. Common variable immunodeficiency TCR beta sequences reportedly had fewer deletions and N-nucleotide insertions.

The CDR3 contains 15 residues. The J segment lost 1 base and the V segment lost 0 bases, leaving 0 bases of the junction unmatched. The germline V gene has CDR1 LGHNA and CDR2 YNFKEQ. The sequencing input was peripheral blood mononuclear cells. The sequence was collected from a person aged 18 to 75 in good health. The chain is built from TRBV4-2 and TRBJ2-5, with 9 nucleotides matching TRBD2. The CDR3 spells CASSQERGGQETQYF. The part of the CDR3 DNA that was read is TGTGCCAGCAGCCAAGAGCGGGGGGGCCAAGAGACC.